Detailed here is one TCR beta chain. What it recognizes is unknown. Only Caucasian adults living in Nashville, Tennessee made up the donor group. Here immunoSEQ multiplex PCR was the method, and the copy in TCRdb shows in-frame clones only, minus some. The sample includes more than 400,000 clones, 90% to 96% of them seen just once. This sample was included in a study of shared clonotypes between healthy human individuals. Study as a whole: Per donor, three plates held CD4 naive cells, three held CD4 memory, two held CD8 naive and one held CD8 memory.

CDR3 length equals 14 residues. Germline lookup yields CDR1 SQVTM and CDR2 ANQGSEA. V lost 4 bases and J lost 10, with 22 bases in between. Study findings and constraints: Represented diversity (both genetic and exposure-history) was limited by the small number of donors. Generally, naive subsets (rather than memory subsets) showed larger estimated richness.

The clonotype was recovered from a young woman in good health. The sequenced sample consisted of naive CD4+ T cells sorted from blood. Subset described: CD45RA+ positively selected. The chain is built from TRBV29-1 and TRBJ1-1, with D possibly being TRBD1 (6 bases). For the CDR3, the DNA is TGCAGCGTTGGTATGGTGGCGGGGGCCGGGCCAGCTTTCTTT. This encodes CSVGMVAGAGPAFF.